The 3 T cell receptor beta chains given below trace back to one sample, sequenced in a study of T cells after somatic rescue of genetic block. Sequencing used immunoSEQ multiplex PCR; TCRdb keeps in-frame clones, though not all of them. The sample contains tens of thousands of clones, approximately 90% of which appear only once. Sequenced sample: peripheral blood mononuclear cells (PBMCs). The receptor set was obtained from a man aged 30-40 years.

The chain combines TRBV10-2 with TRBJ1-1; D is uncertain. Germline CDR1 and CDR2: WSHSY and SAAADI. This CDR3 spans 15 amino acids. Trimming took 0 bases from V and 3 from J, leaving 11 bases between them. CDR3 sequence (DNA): TGCGCCAGCAGTGAGTCAAGGTTTCGGGACACTGAAGCTTTCTTT. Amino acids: CASSESRFRDTEAFF.

CDR3: CSVAHGLAGYEQYF. The CDR3 DNA reads as TGCAGCGTTGCCCATGGCCTAGCGGGCTACGAGCAGTACTTC. The chain links TRBV29-1 to TRBJ2-7, with TRBD2 matching over 8 bases. The CDR3 totals 14 residues. J gave up 3 bases and V 4 bases, and 8 bases lay outside the gene matches. Germline V gene data show CDR1 as SQVTM and CDR2 as ANQGSEA.

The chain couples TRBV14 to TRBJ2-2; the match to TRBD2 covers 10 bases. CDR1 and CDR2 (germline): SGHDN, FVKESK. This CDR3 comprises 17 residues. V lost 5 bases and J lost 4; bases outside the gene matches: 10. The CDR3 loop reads CASSFSVAGGRTGELFF. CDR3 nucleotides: TGTGCCAGCAGCTTTTCCGTAGCGGGAGGCCGCACCGGGGAGCTGTTTTTT.